The 22 T cell receptor beta chains reported below all come from one sample, sequenced in a study of T-cell memory formation after mild COVID-19. TCRdb redid the calling of the 5' RACE reads with MiXCR, one entry per CDR3 protein. The sample lists fewer than 150,000 distinct CDR3 sequences, about 24% occurring once. Sequencing was performed on PBMCs or a T cell subset sorted from them (not recorded which). All receptors derive from a man aged 18 to 29 who had mild COVID-19 (a few samples of this study predate the infection). Cell type and time point are not known.

This sequence joins TRBV20-1 and TRBJ2-1; the D gene is possibly TRBD2 (6 bases). The CDR3 runs 13 residues. Germline V gene data show CDR1 as DFQATT and CDR2 as SNEGSKA (reference sequence). Trimming cost V 1 base and J 7 bases, with 11 bases left between them. The CDR3, as DNA: TGCAGTGCTAGAGGGCGCGCGGGGAATGAGCAGTTCTTC. Translated: CSARGRAGNEQFF.

The table lists this clonotype with a few counts. The V and J genes are TRBV7-6 and TRBJ2-5; 7 positions agree with TRBD2. The germline V gene encodes CDR1 SGHVS and CDR2 FNYEAQ. The CDR3 has 15 residues. V shed 1 base, J shed 4 bases, and the junction held 6 bases outside the gene matches. The CDR3 sequence: CASSLVAGEGETQYF. The DNA of the CDR3 is TGTGCCAGCAGCTTAGTGGCGGGGGAAGGAGAGACCCAGTACTTC.

The chain couples TRBV7-8 to TRBJ2-2; a weak D match, TRBD1 (6 bases). Germline V gene data show CDR1 as SGHVS and CDR2 as FQNEAQ. The CDR3 runs 15 residues. V lost 4 bases, J lost 2 bases, and 11 bases lay in between. CDR3 nucleotides: TGTGCCAGCAGCTCGGGACAACGAAACACCGGGGAGCTGTTTTTT. As protein: CASSSGQRNTGELFF. Filled out from reference TRBV7-8 and TRBJ2-2, the complete variable domain reads GAGVSQSPRYKVAKRGQDVALRCDPISGHVSLFWYQQALGQGPEFLTYFQNEAQLDKSGLPSDRFFAERPEGSVSTLKIQRTQQEDSAVYLCASSSGQRNTGELFFGEGSRLTVL.

This clonotype turned up a few times. This rearrangement joins TRBV6-2 or TRBV6-3 to TRBJ2-7; D ambiguous. CDR3 size: 14 residues. Germline V CDR1 and CDR2: MNHEY, SVGEGT. Deletions cut 6 bases from V and 3 bases from J, with 15 bases between. The CDR3 loop is CASSTSHGLYEQYV. CDR3 nucleotides: TGTGCCAGCAGCACCAGCCACGGGCTCTACGAGCAGTACGTC.

In this sample, this clonotype turned up a few times. The chain recombines TRBV6-1 with TRBJ2-3, with 7 bases fitting TRBD2. CDR3 length equals 16 residues. Germline V gene data show CDR1 as MNHNS and CDR2 as SASEGT. Unmatched junction bases numbered 11, after V lost 2 bases and J lost 6 bases. CDR3 region: CASSEWAHGGSDTQYF. CDR3 bases: TGTGCCAGCAGTGAATGGGCCCACGGGGGGAGCGATACGCAGTATTTT.

The V call is TRBV18, the J call TRBJ1-1; D not resolved. CDR1 is KGHSH and CDR2 is LQKENI in the germline V gene. This CDR3 has 13 amino acids. The V and J ends lost 1 base and 4 bases respectively, with 7 bases between them. Written as DNA, the CDR3 is TGTGCCAGCTCACCACTTGCGGGCACTGAAGCTTTCTTT. Protein sequence: CASSPLAGTEAFF.

The V and J genes are TRBV3-1 and TRBJ2-3, with D possibly TRBD1 on 5 matching bases. The V end was cut by 4 bases, the J end by 3 bases, with 14 bases between. The CDR3 is 15 residues long. Germline CDR1 is LGHDT and CDR2 is YNNKEL (reference sequence). Here the CDR3 DNA reads TGTGCCAGCAGCCCCGACGGGTCAGGGACAGATACGCAGTATTTT. This sequence encodes CASSPDGSGTDTQYF.

This clonotype came up a few times. The chain employs TRBV27 and TRBJ1-4; D not certain. The CDR3 length is 16 residues. The V end was cut by 4 bases, the J end by 0 bases, with 12 bases between. Germline CDR1 reads MNHEY; CDR2 reads SMNVEV (reference sequence). CDR3 coding DNA: TGTGCCAGCAGTTGGGCAGCCGCGGCAACTAATGAAAAACTGTTTTTT. Protein product: CASSWAAAATNEKLFF. Using reference TRBV27 and TRBJ1-4 for the parts outside the CDR3, the full variable domain is EAQVTQNPRYLITVTGKKLTVTCSQNMNHEYMSWYRQDPGLGLRQIYYSMNVEVTDKGDVPEGYKVSRKEKRNFPLILESPSPNQTSLYFCASSWAAAATNEKLFFGSGTQLSVL.

With respect to this clonotype: This CDR3 fails to terminate in the conserved phenylalanine or tryptophan, so it likely reflects a read error. The chain is built from TRBV3-1 and TRBJ2-2; TRBD2 might be the D (5 bases). The CDR3 has 15 residues. The germline V gene has CDR1 LGHDT and CDR2 YNNKEL (reference sequence). Trimming took 7 bases from V and 0 from J, leaving 12 bases between them. CDR3 protein: CASTPGNSNTGELFL. CDR3 coding DNA: TGTGCCAGCACTCCCGGGAACTCGAACACCGGGGAGCTGTTTCTT.

The chain has TRBV6-2 or TRBV6-3 and TRBJ2-1; no reliable D call. The CDR3 contains 15 residues. The V gene's germline CDR1 is MNHEY and CDR2 SVGEGT. V was clipped by 6 bases and J by 0 bases, with 12 bases between them. CDR3 residues: CASSSRVSSYNEQFF. DNA for the CDR3: TGTGCCAGCAGCTCGCGTGTAAGCTCCTACAATGAGCAGTTCTTC.

In this sample, this clonotype turned up a few times. The chain combines TRBV5-5 with TRBJ2-7, with a possible D match to TRBD1 (5 bases). Germline CDR1 reads SGHKS; CDR2 reads YYEKEE (reference sequence). V was clipped by 4 bases and J by 2 bases, with 7 bases between them. The CDR3 contains 12 residues. The CDR3, as DNA: TGTGCCAGCAGCCCAGGGACCTACGAGCAGTACTTC. It translates to CASSPGTYEQYF.

CDR3 DNA: TGCAGTGCTAGAGATCATAGGGCAGGAGACGGCCACGAGCAGTACTTC. Residues: CSARDHRAGDGHEQYF. J is TRBJ2-7 and V is TRBV20-1; D is unclear. V was cut by 0 bases and J by 5 bases, with 20 bases left in between. Germline V gene sequence: CDR1 DFQATT, CDR2 SNEGSKA (reference sequence). The CDR3 contains 16 residues.

This clonotype was observed a few times. The chain employs TRBV30 and TRBJ2-7; D might be TRBD2 (6 bases). This CDR3 comprises 14 residues. The V end was cut by 5 bases, the J end by 2 bases, with 16 bases between. CDR1 and CDR2 (germline): GTSNPN, SVGIG (reference sequence). Here the CDR3 DNA reads TGTGCCTGGGGAACCGGGACTGGGACCTACGAGCAGTACTTC. It yields the protein CAWGTGTGTYEQYF. Full variable domain (rest looked up from reference TRBV30 and TRBJ2-7): SQTIHQWPATLVQPVGSPLSLECTVEGTSNPNLYWYRQAAGRGLQLLFYSVGIGQISSEVPQNLSASRPQDRQFILSSKKLLLSDSGFYLCAWGTGTGTYEQYFGPGTRLTVT.

This chain connects TRBV9 to TRBJ2-3, with D possibly being TRBD1 (5 bases). CDR1 and CDR2 from the germline V gene are SGDLS and YYNGEE. Trimming shortened V by 6 bases and J by 6 bases, and 17 bases separated the two germline ends. This CDR3 is 14 amino acids long. The CDR3 DNA sequence: TGTGCCAGCAACTTCCAGGGAAGTCAGGATACGCAGTATTTT. Residues: CASNFQGSQDTQYF.

The chain carries TRBV29-1 and TRBJ2-3; the D call may be TRBD1 or TRBD2 (5 bases each). This CDR3 comprises 15 residues. Germline CDR1 SQVTM, CDR2 ANQGSEA. V was pared by 1 base and J by 4 bases, with 15 bases between. CDR3 nucleotides: TGCAGCGTTGAAGGGGGGACCCAGGCGGCAGATACGCAGTATTTT. Its translation is CSVEGGTQAADTQYF.

A note on this clonotype: At one boundary the junction diverges from the germline segment, which might be a read error. The rearrangement joins TRBV24-1 to TRBJ2-1; D remains ambiguous. The germline CDR1 and CDR2 sequences are KGHDR and SFDVKD. This CDR3 contains 14 residues. Written as DNA, the CDR3 is TGTGCCACCAGTGAGGACGGGTCCTTCAATGAGCAGTTCTTC. Its translation: CATSEDGSFNEQFF.

This chain connects TRBV11-2 to TRBJ2-3; TRBD1 is a possible D gene (5 bases). CDR3 length: 15 residues. Trimming pared 5 bases from V and 6 bases from J, leaving 18 bases between. Germline CDR1 and CDR2: SGHAT and FQNNGV. CDR3 region: CASSGFGRVIDTQYF. CDR3 DNA: TGTGCCAGCAGCGGGTTTGGCAGGGTGATTGATACGCAGTATTTT.

This clonotype appeared a few times. The chain uses TRBV6-1 and TRBJ2-7; the D is unclear. Trimming stripped 8 bases from V and 0 bases from J, with 11 bases between. Germline V CDR1 and CDR2: MNHNS, SASEGT. The CDR3 length is 13 residues. The CDR3 loop is CASLGSLSYEQYV. CDR3 DNA sequence: TGTGCCAGCTTAGGCAGCCTCTCCTACGAGCAGTACGTC.

The chain couples TRBV5-1 to TRBJ2-7, with 7 bases matching TRBD1. CDR1 is SGHRS, CDR2 YFSETQ, per germline. V gave up 3 bases and J gave up 3 bases; unmatched junction bases: 3. The CDR3 runs 13 residues. Here the CDR3 reads CASSWDSNYEQYF. The CDR3 DNA sequence: TGCGCCAGCAGCTGGGACAGTAACTACGAGCAGTACTTC.

This clonotype was observed a handful of times. V and J are TRBV7-2 and TRBJ2-3; D remains unclear. CDR3 size: 12 residues. V shed 1 base and J shed 8 bases, with 7 bases lying between them. CDR1 is SGHTA and CDR2 is FQGNSA in the germline V gene. CDR3 loop: CASSLDLVTQYF. The CDR3 DNA reads TGTGCCAGCAGCTTAGATCTTGTTACGCAGTATTTT.

The CDR3 sequence is CASSSSTRGKNIQYF. DNA of the CDR3: TGTGCCAGCAGTTCCTCGACTAGGGGCAAAAACATTCAGTACTTC. This chain connects TRBV12-3 or TRBV12-4 to TRBJ2-4, with D maybe TRBD2 (6 bases). The CDR3 sequence is 15 residues long. Trimming pared 4 bases from V and 3 bases from J, leaving 13 bases between.

This clonotype was seen more than once but under ten times. This chain connects TRBV6-2 or TRBV6-3 to TRBJ2-5, with 7 positions matching TRBD1. Germline CDR1 reads MNHEY; CDR2 reads SVGEGT. V was pared by 11 bases and J by 5 bases, with 8 bases of the junction left unmatched. This CDR3 is 12 amino acids long. CDR3 nucleotide sequence: TGTGCCCGAGAAGACAGGGCGGAGACCCAGTACTTC. The encoded protein is CAREDRAETQYF.